The present TCR beta chain was sequenced within a study of CD8+ T cells in alopecia areata. RNA, once extracted, was reverse transcribed into cDNA for use as the sequencing template. TCRdb's copy holds only in-frame clones and misses some; the assay was immunoSEQ multiplex PCR. The repertoire holds roughly 100,000 clones, approximately 52% seen once, with around 8.5% in the top ten. This CDR3 region has 14 residues. Germline-derived CDR1 and CDR2 are MGHDK and SYGVNS. Trimming removed 3 bases at V and 5 bases at J, with 13 bases between. PBMCs yielded sorted CD4+ and CD8+ T cells. The chain links TRBV25-1 to TRBJ2-5; possible D gene TRBD2, 5 bases. The sequencing input was CD4+ T cells sorted from blood. This receptor was taken from a human donor in good health. Here the CDR3 DNA reads TGTGCCAGCAGTGAGCCGGGGAACGGGGAGACCCAGTACTTC. It translates to CASSEPGNGETQYF.